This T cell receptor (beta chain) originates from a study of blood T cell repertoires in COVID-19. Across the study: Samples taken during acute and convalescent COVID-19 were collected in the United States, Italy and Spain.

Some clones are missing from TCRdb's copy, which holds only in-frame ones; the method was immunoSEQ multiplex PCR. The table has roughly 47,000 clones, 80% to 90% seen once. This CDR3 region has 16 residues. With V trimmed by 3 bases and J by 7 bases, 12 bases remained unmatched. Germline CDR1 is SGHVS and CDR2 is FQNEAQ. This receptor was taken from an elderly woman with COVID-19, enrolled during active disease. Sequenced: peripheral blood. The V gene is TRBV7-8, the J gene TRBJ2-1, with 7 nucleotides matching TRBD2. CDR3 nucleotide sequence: TGTGCCAGCAGCTTGGCCGTAGCGGGCCCATGGAATGAGCAGTTCTTC. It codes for CASSLAVAGPWNEQFF.